This T cell receptor (beta chain) was retrieved from a study of blood T cell repertoires in COVID-19. Study-wide context: Some COVID-19 samples were acute and others convalescent; all came from the United States, Italy and Spain. In each case, the material was cDNA or gDNA derived from T cells, B-cell-depleted T cells, or PBMCs.

In germline, CDR1 is SGDLS, CDR2 YYNGEE. The CDR3 contains 16 residues. V was clipped by 2 bases and J by 2 bases; unmatched bases: 8. Original processing notes: Nucleated cell number was recorded as an estimate derived from reference gene primer amplification. Repertoires were generated with immunoSEQ multiplex PCR, while TCRdb's copy carries only in-frame clones and drops some. V and J calls and clone size are as listed in that table; D and trimming were resolved from the DNA. Among some 200,000 clones listed, roughly 82% were seen once. The participants were between about 18 and 90 years old and came from some 25 US areas.

Sequenced material: PBMCs or T cells enriched from blood (not recorded which). The receptor comes from a man in his forties who had recovered from COVID-19. V is TRBV9 and J is TRBJ2-3; 7 bases fit TRBD2. CDR3 loop: CASSVRDYAYTDTQYF. For the CDR3, the DNA is TGTGCCAGCAGCGTCCGGGACTACGCCTACACAGATACGCAGTATTTT.